In its sample, the clone carrying this T cell receptor beta chain was seen a few times. Its matching antigen is unknown. A junction boundary mismatches the germline segment, possibly from a read error. This sample was included in a study of cytomegalovirus exposure and HLA in healthy donors. Study-wide points: Previously analyzed data showed that most TCR beta V segments were productive at a frequency of about 87% or about 30%.

The CDR3 is 15 residues long. Per germline, CDR1 SSHAT and CDR2 FNYEAQ (reference sequence). The PCR had 60 Vbeta and 13 Jbeta primers. In the original analysis: Tens of millions of unique TCR beta chains, roughly 12 million shared, were counted in a later analysis. Data came from immunoSEQ multiplex PCR; TCRdb stores just in-frame clones and leaves some out. The DNA was the basis for D and trimming; V, J and clone size are from that table. The sample gives 200,000 to 300,000 clones, roughly 78% of which show up once; approximately 0.47% is in the top ten. Sequencing was done on a sample of PBMCs. The chain has TRBV7-7 and TRBJ1-4; 9 bases match TRBD1. The source of this sequence is a boy aged 10-17 years in good health and CMV-seronegative. This chain's CDR3 is CASSSRLGTGEKLFF. Here the CDR3 DNA reads TGTGCTAGCAGCTCGCGACTGGGGACAGGGGAAAAACTGTTTTTT.